One and the same sample provided the 5 T cell receptor beta chains below, sequenced in a study of T cell responses to AZD1222 COVID-19 vaccine. Only in-frame clones appear in the TCRdb table, and some are missing; sequencing was by immunoSEQ multiplex PCR. The table lists some 110,000 clones, roughly 86% of them singletons. The sequences come from peripheral blood, collected 28 days after the second dose of the MenACWY control vaccine. The receptors were sampled from an adult who received the MenACWY meningococcal vaccine as a control.

This chain connects TRBV11-3 to TRBJ2-3; TRBD1 is a possible D gene (6 bases). Looked up from germline, CDR1 is SGHNT and CDR2 is YENEEA. CDR3 size: 15 residues. V was cut by 8 bases and J by 0 bases, with 15 bases left in between. The chain's CDR3 is CASGRGSLSTDTQYF. The CDR3 bases are TGTGCCAGCGGCAGGGGATCTCTTAGCACAGATACGCAGTATTTT.

The V gene is TRBV24-1, the J gene TRBJ2-3, with D perhaps TRBD1 (6 bases). The ends were cut back, 4 bases at V and 6 bases at J, with 19 bases in the middle. The CDR3 is 16 amino acids. Germline-derived CDR1 and CDR2 are KGHDR and SFDVKD. CDR3 in amino acids: CATSDLKGVLPDTQYF. The CDR3 nucleotides are TGTGCCACCAGTGACCTTAAGGGGGTATTGCCGGATACGCAGTATTTT.

V is TRBV10-3 and J is TRBJ1-2; 7 bases line up with TRBD1. The trim removed 6 bases at V and 6 bases at J, leaving 1 base unmatched. This CDR3 contains 11 residues. The germline V gene encodes CDR1 ENHRY and CDR2 SYGVKD. The CDR3 here is CAISQGDGYTF. The CDR3 bases are TGTGCCATCAGCCAGGGGGATGGCTACACCTTC.

This chain connects TRBV7-9 to TRBJ1-6; perhaps TRBD1 as D (6 bases). CDR1 and CDR2 from the germline V gene are SEHNR and FQNEAQ (reference sequence). This CDR3 is built from 16 residues. V gave up 8 bases and J gave up 6 bases, with 20 bases separating them. CDR3 region: CASVLWAGEGNSPLHF. For the CDR3, the DNA is TGTGCCAGCGTCCTTTGGGCAGGGGAAGGTAATTCACCCCTCCACTTT.

The CDR3 loop reads CASSRGGGHPEAFF. DNA for the CDR3: TGTGCCAGCAGCAGGGGGGGTGGCCACCCTGAAGCTTTCTTT. The chain carries TRBV7-3 and TRBJ1-1; D is possibly TRBD1 (6 bases). Trimming shortened V by 5 bases and J by 6 bases, and 16 bases separated the two germline ends. CDR1 and CDR2 from the germline V gene are SGHTA and FQGTGA. This CDR3 has 14 amino acids.